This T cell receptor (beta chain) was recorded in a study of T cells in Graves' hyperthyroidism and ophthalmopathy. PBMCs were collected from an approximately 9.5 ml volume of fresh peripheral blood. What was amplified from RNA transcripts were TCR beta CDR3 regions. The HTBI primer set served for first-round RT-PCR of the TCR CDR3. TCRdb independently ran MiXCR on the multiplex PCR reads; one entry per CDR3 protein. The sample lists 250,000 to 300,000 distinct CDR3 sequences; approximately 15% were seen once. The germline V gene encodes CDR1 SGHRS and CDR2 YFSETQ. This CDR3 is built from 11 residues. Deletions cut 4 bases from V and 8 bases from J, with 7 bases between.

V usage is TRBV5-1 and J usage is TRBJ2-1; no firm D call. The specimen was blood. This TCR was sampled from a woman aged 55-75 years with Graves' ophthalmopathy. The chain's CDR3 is CASSKYDEQFF. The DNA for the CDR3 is TGCGCCAGCAGCAAATACGATGAGCAGTTCTTC.